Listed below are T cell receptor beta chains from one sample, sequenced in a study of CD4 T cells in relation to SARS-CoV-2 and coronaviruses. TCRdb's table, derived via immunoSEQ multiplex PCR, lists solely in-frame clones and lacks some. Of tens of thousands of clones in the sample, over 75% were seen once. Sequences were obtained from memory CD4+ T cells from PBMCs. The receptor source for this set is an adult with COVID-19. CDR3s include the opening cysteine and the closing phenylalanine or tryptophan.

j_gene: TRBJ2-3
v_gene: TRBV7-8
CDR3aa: CASSLGFGGSFTDTQYF

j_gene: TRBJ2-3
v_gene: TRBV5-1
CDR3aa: CASSLGDIRTDTQYF

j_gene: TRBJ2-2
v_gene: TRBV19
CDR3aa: CASRLGRGTGELFF

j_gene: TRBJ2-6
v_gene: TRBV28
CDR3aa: CASSHYRGLTDSGANVLTF

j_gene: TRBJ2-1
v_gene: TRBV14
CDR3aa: CASSQVAGANNEQFF

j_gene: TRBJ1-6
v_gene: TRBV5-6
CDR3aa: CASSPSSGGGSPLHF

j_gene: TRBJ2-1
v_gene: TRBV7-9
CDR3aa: CASTGTDGEQFF

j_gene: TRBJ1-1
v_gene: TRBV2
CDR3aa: CASSERRGKLLNTEAFF

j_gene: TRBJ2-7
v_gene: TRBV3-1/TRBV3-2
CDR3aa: CASSHSSYEQYF

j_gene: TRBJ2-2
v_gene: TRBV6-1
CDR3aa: CASSERGGGFLNTGELFF

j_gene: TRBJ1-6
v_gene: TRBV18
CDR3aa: CASSFSNFRSPLHF

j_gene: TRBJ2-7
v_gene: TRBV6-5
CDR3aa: CASTTPYEQYF

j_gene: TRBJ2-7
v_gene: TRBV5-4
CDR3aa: CASSPRGIGGDEQYF

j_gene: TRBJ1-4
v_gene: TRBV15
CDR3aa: CATSRVAGNNEKLFF

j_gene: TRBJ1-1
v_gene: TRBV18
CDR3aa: CASSLTRNTEAFF

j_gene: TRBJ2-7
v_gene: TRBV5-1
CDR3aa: CASNTQGGPYEQYF

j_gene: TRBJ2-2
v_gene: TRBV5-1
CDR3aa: CASSFLPEDTGELFF

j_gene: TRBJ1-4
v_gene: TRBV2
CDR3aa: CANRPGEATNEKLFF

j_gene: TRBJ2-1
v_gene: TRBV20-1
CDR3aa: CSASWNSGSNEQFF

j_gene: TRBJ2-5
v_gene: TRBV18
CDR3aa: CASSPTGPGVSETQYF

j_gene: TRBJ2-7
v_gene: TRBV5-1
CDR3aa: CASSLGGSEQYF

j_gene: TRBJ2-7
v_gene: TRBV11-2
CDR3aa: CASSLTPIGWQYEQYF